This entry lists 10 T cell receptor beta chains sequenced from one sample in a study of shared clonotypes between healthy human individuals. Sequencing used immunoSEQ multiplex PCR; TCRdb keeps in-frame clones, though not all of them. The table shows around 700,000 clones, with around 72% occurring only once. The specimen sequenced was memory CD4+ T cells sorted from blood. Stated subset: CD45RA-negative fraction. These receptors all come from a woman younger than 45 in good health.

Comments on this clone: Compared with germline, one end of the junction differs, possibly owing to a read error. The J gene is TRBJ2-5, the V gene TRBV6-1; TRBD2 matches at 7 bases. CDR3 length: 14 amino acids. CDR1 is MNHNS and CDR2 is SASEGT in the germline V gene. CDR3 sequence reads: CASRGGGGPSTPYF. The CDR3, as DNA: TGTGCCAGCAGGGGTGGGGGAGGGCCCTCCACCCCGTACTTC.

This clone came up a few times. The gene calls are TRBV5-1 and TRBJ2-3; D unclear. Germline V gives CDR1 SGHRS, CDR2 YFSETQ. V dropped 4 bases and J dropped 6 bases, with 12 bases sitting between them. The CDR3 has 13 residues. CDR3 coding DNA: TGCGCCAGCAGCGCTGCTGACGCCGATACGCAGTATTTT. The encoded protein is CASSAADADTQYF.

This rearrangement joins TRBV6-6 to TRBJ1-1; 7 bases agree with TRBD1. V lost 6 bases, J lost 4 bases, and 8 bases stayed unmatched. The CDR3 spans 14 residues. Germline CDR1 and CDR2: MNHNY and SVGAGI (reference sequence). As DNA, the CDR3 is TGTGCCAGCAGATCGACAGGGTTCAGCACTGAAGCTTTCTTT. Its translation is CASRSTGFSTEAFF.

The chain combines TRBV7-2 with TRBJ2-6; unclear D gene. The V gene's germline CDR1 is SGHTA and CDR2 FQGNSA. There are 15 residues in the CDR3. Trimming left V 4 bases short and J 3 bases short, with 10 bases between. The DNA for the CDR3 is TGTGCCAGCAGCTCACAACTTGGTGGGGCCAACGTCCTGACTTTC. This gives the protein CASSSQLGGANVLTF.

The genes are TRBV27 and TRBJ2-3; D gene ambiguous. V gave up 7 bases and J gave up 6 bases, with 8 bases separating them. This CDR3 contains 11 residues. CDR1 is MNHEY, CDR2 SMNVEV, per germline (reference sequence). The CDR3: CASTGWDTQYF. CDR3 coding DNA: TGTGCCAGCACGGGTTGGGATACGCAGTATTTT.

In this sample, this clone turned up once. This chain connects TRBV5-6 to TRBJ1-5; TRBD1 matches at 8 bases. The CDR3 is made up of 14 amino acids. Per germline, CDR1 SGHDT and CDR2 YYEEEE. Unmatched junction bases numbered 5, after V lost 5 bases and J lost 4 bases. The CDR3 loop is CASRPQGANQPQHF. The CDR3 DNA reads as TGTGCCAGCAGACCTCAGGGGGCTAATCAGCCCCAGCATTTT.

The chain uses TRBV28 and TRBJ1-1; D gene unclear. CDR3 length: 14 amino acids. The germline gives CDR1 MDHEN, CDR2 SYDVKM. Trimming removed 5 bases at V and 1 base at J, with 11 bases between. The CDR3 spells CASSPTTGNTEAFF. The CDR3 DNA reads TGTGCCAGCAGTCCAACGACGGGGAACACTGAAGCTTTCTTT. Full variable domain (remainder filled in from reference TRBV28 and TRBJ1-1): DVKVTQSSRYLVKRTGEKVFLECVQDMDHENMFWYRQDPGLGLRLIYFSYDVKMKEKGDIPEGYSVSREKKERFSLILESASTNQTSMYLCASSPTTGNTEAFFGQGTRLTVV.

V usage is TRBV11-2 and J usage is TRBJ2-1; 10 nucleotides agree with TRBD2. Losses at the gene ends were 2 bases for V and 4 bases for J; bases not matched to a gene: 5. Germline CDR1 is SGHAT and CDR2 is FQNNGV. The CDR3 totals 16 residues. CDR3 nucleotide sequence: TGTGCCAGCAGCTTAATCCTAGCGGGAGCGTACAATGAGCAGTTCTTC. Translated, it gives CASSLILAGAYNEQFF.

The rearrangement joins TRBV5-1 to TRBJ1-4, with TRBD1 matching 7 bases. The germline gives CDR1 SGHRS, CDR2 YFSETQ. The CDR3 is 15 amino acids. V lost 1 base and J lost 8; bases outside the gene matches: 8. The CDR3 coding sequence is TGCGCCAGCAGCTTGACCCCAGGGGGACGGGAAAAACTGTTTTTT. Translated: CASSLTPGGREKLFF.

V and J are TRBV30 and TRBJ1-5, with D possibly being TRBD1 (6 bases). V lost 5 bases to trimming and J lost 9 bases, with 14 bases between them. The CDR3 is made up of 12 amino acids. Looked up from germline, CDR1 is GTSNPN and CDR2 is SVGIG (reference sequence). Here the CDR3 DNA reads TGTGCCTGGGAAAACGGGGGCGGGCCCCAGCATTTT. Translation gives CAWENGGGPQHF.